This T cell receptor (beta chain) is from a study of cytomegalovirus exposure and HLA in healthy donors. Study outcomes and limitations: Despite most TCR sequences being rare, some public TCRs occurred in many donors. As confirmed in vitro, a few CMV-associated chains were specific for CMV antigens. Most subjects had HLA-A and HLA-B alleles reportedly predicted accurately by TCR beta sequences.

On this clone itself: Its matching antigen is unknown.

V shed 5 bases, J shed 4 bases, and the junction held 6 bases outside the gene matches. This CDR3 spans 16 amino acids. Germline CDR1 is SSHAT and CDR2 is FNYEAQ (reference sequence). The PCR ran on 60 Vbeta and 13 Jbeta primers. The table came from immunoSEQ multiplex PCR; TCRdb's copy has only in-frame clones and leaves some out. The table records some 110,000 clones, 66% of them present only once. Material: PBMCs. The source of this sequence is a man aged 18 to 29 in good health and CMV-seronegative. The chain employs TRBV7-7 and TRBJ2-2; 11 positions agree with TRBD2. CDR3: CASSPGTSGVTGELFF. DNA of the CDR3: TGTGCCAGCAGCCCCGGGACTAGCGGAGTCACCGGGGAGCTGTTTTTT. Full variable domain (rest looked up from reference TRBV7-7 and TRBJ2-2): GAGVSQSPRYKVTKRGQDVTLRCDPISSHATLYWYQQALGQGPEFLTYFNYEAQPDKSGLPSDRFSAERPEGSISTLTIQRTEQRDSAMYRCASSPGTSGVTGELFFGEGSRLTVL.